These 10 T cell receptor beta chains came from one sample sequenced in a study of blood T cell repertoires in COVID-19. Some clones are missing from TCRdb's copy, which holds only in-frame ones; the method was immunoSEQ multiplex PCR. The data contain 130,000 to 150,000 clones, 75% to 90% of them seen just once; the ten biggest clones take up approximately 40%. Sequenced sample: peripheral blood. These receptors were collected from a middle-aged man who had recovered from COVID-19.

In its sample, this clone was seen once. The chain couples TRBV19 to TRBJ2-3, with 10 bases aligning to TRBD2. This CDR3 is built from 16 residues. V lost 3 bases, J lost 5 bases, and 8 bases stayed unmatched. Germline CDR1 reads LNHDA; CDR2 reads SQIVND (reference sequence). The CDR3 DNA reads TGTGCCAGTAGTATTGTTAGCGGGGGGATTGGAGATACGCAGTATTTT. This translates into CASSIVSGGIGDTQYF.

The chain employs TRBV5-4 and TRBJ2-7; weak D call: TRBD2 (6 bases). The CDR3 is 16 amino acids. With 0 bases removed from V and 3 bases from J, the gap between germline ends came to 16 bases. Germline V lookup: CDR1 SGHNT, CDR2 YYREEE (reference sequence). In nucleotides, the CDR3 is TGTGCCAGCAGCTTGGATCCGGGGAGGTCACGCTACGAGCAGTACTTC. Translated, it gives CASSLDPGRSRYEQYF.

V usage is TRBV4-3 and J usage is TRBJ2-2; no clear D. The germline V gene has CDR1 LGHNA and CDR2 YSLEER. Trimming cost V 0 bases and J 6 bases, with 8 bases left between them. CDR3 length: 14 amino acids. The chain's CDR3 is CASSQEPRSGELFF. CDR3 DNA sequence: TGCGCCAGCAGCCAAGAGCCCAGGTCCGGGGAGCTGTTTTTT.

This clone was counted once. The chain has TRBV18 and TRBJ2-1; D is undetermined. With 2 bases removed from V and 8 bases from J, the gap between germline ends came to 13 bases. The germline V gene has CDR1 KGHSH and CDR2 LQKENI. The CDR3 extends over 14 amino acids. The CDR3 region has the DNA TGTGCCAGCTCACCAGTTGCGTGGTTGGATGAGCAGTTCTTC. It translates to CASSPVAWLDEQFF.

This chain uses TRBV30 with TRBJ1-2; D perhaps matches TRBD1 (6 bases). The CDR3 extends over 15 amino acids. The V and J ends lost 2 bases and 8 bases respectively, with 21 bases between them. Germline V gives CDR1 GTSNPN, CDR2 SVGIG (reference sequence). The CDR3 loop reads CAWSRGAPANGGYTF. The CDR3 region has the DNA TGTGCCTGGAGTCGGGGGGCGCCCGCTAATGGGGGCTACACCTTC.

V is TRBV7-9 and J is TRBJ2-3; 8 positions match TRBD1. The germline V gene encodes CDR1 SEHNR and CDR2 FQNEAQ (reference sequence). The CDR3 is 15 amino acids. With 4 bases clipped from V and 1 base from J, the junction kept 4 bases outside the gene matches. The CDR3 nucleotides are TGTGCCAGCAGCTCCAGGGGGCCTGGCACAGATACGCAGTATTTT. It translates to CASSSRGPGTDTQYF. Combining the CDR3 with reference TRBV7-9 and TRBJ2-3 gives the whole variable domain DTGVSQNPRHKITKRGQNVTFRCDPISEHNRLYWYRQTLGQGPEFLTYFQNEAQLEKSRLLSDRFSAERPKGSFSTLEIQRTEQGDSAMYLCASSSRGPGTDTQYFGPGTRLTVL.

The rearrangement links TRBV4-1 to TRBJ2-7; 16 positions agree with TRBD2. This CDR3 has 17 residues. Trimming took 2 bases from V and 2 from J; bases not matched to a gene: 3. Germline assignment: CDR1 MGHRA and CDR2 YSYEKL. The CDR3, as DNA: TGCGCCAGCAGCCAACCCGGGACTAGCGGGGGGGCCTACGAGCAGTACTTC. This sequence encodes CASSQPGTSGGAYEQYF.

The chain recombines TRBV29-1 with TRBJ2-4; 8 bases match TRBD1. V lost 5 bases to trimming and J lost 9 bases; unmatched junction nucleotides: 6. Germline V gene lookup returns CDR1 SQVTM and CDR2 ANQGSEA. The CDR3 contains 12 residues. The CDR3 region is CSVSDRVGIQYF. In DNA form, the CDR3 reads TGCAGCGTTTCGGACAGGGTCGGCATTCAGTACTTC.

The chain uses TRBV18 and TRBJ1-1, with 8 bases fitting TRBD1. With V trimmed by 4 bases and J by 3 bases, 10 bases remained unmatched. The CDR3 runs 16 residues. Germline V gene lookup returns CDR1 KGHSH and CDR2 LQKENI. CDR3 in DNA: TGTGCCAGCTCACTAGGAGGACAGGGCTGGGACACTGAAGCTTTCTTT. It codes for CASSLGGQGWDTEAFF.

The V and J genes are TRBV5-1 and TRBJ1-1; 10 nucleotides match TRBD1. Per the germline V gene, CDR1 is SGHRS and CDR2 is YFSETQ. CDR3 size: 16 residues. Trimming took 3 bases from V and 4 from J; bases not matched to a gene: 9. The CDR3 loop reads CASSSGTGVFSTEAFF. DNA of the CDR3: TGCGCCAGCAGCTCGGGGACAGGGGTTTTTAGCACTGAAGCTTTCTTT.